Reported below is one T cell receptor (beta chain). V lost 0 bases and J 4 bases, leaving 10 bases between the germline ends. Germline V gene data show CDR1 as SGHTA and CDR2 as FQGTGA. CDR3 length: 15 amino acids. As originally analysed: The authors estimated nucleated cell counts from reference gene primer amplification. Profiling relied on immunoSEQ multiplex PCR, and the TCRdb table lists in-frame clones only, not all of them. V, J and clone size are those of that table, while D and trimming were read from the DNA. Among about 170,000 clones listed, 70% to 90% were seen once. These data come from a study of blood T cell repertoires in COVID-19.

Sequencing used peripheral blood. The clonotype comes from a man in his fifties or sixties who had recovered from COVID-19. V and J are TRBV7-3 and TRBJ2-1; D might be TRBD2 (6 bases). The chain's CDR3 is CASSLTRLGYNEQFF. The CDR3, as DNA: TGTGCCAGCAGCTTAACGAGACTAGGGTACAATGAGCAGTTCTTC.